This T cell receptor (beta chain) was observed in a study of blood T cell repertoires in COVID-19. Using immunoSEQ multiplex PCR, the repertoire was profiled, and TCRdb retains in-frame clones only, with some absent. Seen here are over 85,000 clones, approximately 90% observed once, and the top ten hold roughly 14%. The V and J ends lost 6 bases and 7 bases respectively, with 16 bases between them. This CDR3 comprises 13 residues. CDR1 and CDR2 (germline): MDHEN, SYDVKM. The chain uses TRBV28 and TRBJ2-7; tentative D call: TRBD1 (6 bases). The receptor was isolated from a male donor with acute or convalescent COVID-19. Sequenced sample: peripheral blood. CDR3 sequence: CASSLTTGIEQYF. In DNA, the CDR3 is TGTGCCAGCAGCCTAACAACAGGGATTGAGCAGTACTTC.